This paragraph reports one T cell receptor beta chain. The target of this receptor is not known. No base-level quality is on record; no much larger clone is a single base apart. These data come from a study of technical replicates of blood from a few donors (dated by TCRdb to between 2016 and 2019). The library was obtained by the immunoSEQ multiplex PCR assay. TCRdb took over this immuneACCESS table, retaining in-frame rearrangements with V and J assigned. Such tables are incomplete; in checked studies, under half of the missing clones stem from an unresolved V gene, and the remainder is unexplained. Recorded for this sample are about 70,000 clones; just under 97% of them occurred a single time. The ten biggest clones cover roughly 0.21% of the sample. Inclusive of the bounding cysteine and phenylalanine, the CDR3 is 16 residues long. Solely the CDR3 DNA is kept, with 48 bases framed from the first base. Germline trimming amounts to 6 bases on V and 4 bases on J, with 16 as the count of junction bases outside the gene matches. The germline V gene (reference sequence) gives CDR1 as GTSNPN and CDR2 as SVGIG.

Sequenced: T cells isolated from PBMCs. This clonotype originated in a human donor in good health. The rearranged chain carries TRBV30 and TRBJ2-7, with 9 bases in between that match TRBD2. CDR3 reads: CACRGILAGDKYEQYF. The nucleotides are TGTGCCTGTAGGGGGATCTTAGCGGGGGACAAATACGAGCAGTACTTC.